This T cell receptor (beta chain) was recorded in a study of blood T cell repertoires in COVID-19. This CDR3 has 13 residues. Germline V gene data show CDR1 as MNHEY and CDR2 as SVGAGI. The V and J ends lost 10 bases and 0 bases respectively, with 12 bases between them. Sequencing was performed with immunoSEQ multiplex PCR; in TCRdb, only in-frame clones are kept and a portion is missing. The sample yields about 190,000 clones, around 80% seen once. The sequencing input was peripheral blood. This clonotype originated in a man in his fifties who had recovered from COVID-19. This chain joins TRBV6-5 and TRBJ1-1; D is unclear. CDR3 bases: TGTGCCACCACAATCTCCGTGAACACTGAAGCTTTCTTT. Protein: CATTISVNTEAFF.